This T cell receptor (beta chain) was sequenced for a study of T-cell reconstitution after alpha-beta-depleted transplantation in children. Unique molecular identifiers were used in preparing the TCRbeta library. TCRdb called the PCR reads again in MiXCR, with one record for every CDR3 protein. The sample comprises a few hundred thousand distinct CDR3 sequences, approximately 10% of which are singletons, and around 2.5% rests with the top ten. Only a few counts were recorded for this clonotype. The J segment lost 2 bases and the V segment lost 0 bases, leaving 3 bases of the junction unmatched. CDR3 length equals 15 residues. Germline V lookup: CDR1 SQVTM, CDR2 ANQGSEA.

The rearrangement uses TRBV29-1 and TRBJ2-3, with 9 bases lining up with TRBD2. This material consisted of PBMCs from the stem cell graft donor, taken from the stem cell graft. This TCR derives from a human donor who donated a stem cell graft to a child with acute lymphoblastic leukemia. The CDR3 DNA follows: TGCAGCGTTGAAGATGCTAGCGGGAACACAGATACGCAGTATTTT. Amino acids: CSVEDASGNTDTQYF.